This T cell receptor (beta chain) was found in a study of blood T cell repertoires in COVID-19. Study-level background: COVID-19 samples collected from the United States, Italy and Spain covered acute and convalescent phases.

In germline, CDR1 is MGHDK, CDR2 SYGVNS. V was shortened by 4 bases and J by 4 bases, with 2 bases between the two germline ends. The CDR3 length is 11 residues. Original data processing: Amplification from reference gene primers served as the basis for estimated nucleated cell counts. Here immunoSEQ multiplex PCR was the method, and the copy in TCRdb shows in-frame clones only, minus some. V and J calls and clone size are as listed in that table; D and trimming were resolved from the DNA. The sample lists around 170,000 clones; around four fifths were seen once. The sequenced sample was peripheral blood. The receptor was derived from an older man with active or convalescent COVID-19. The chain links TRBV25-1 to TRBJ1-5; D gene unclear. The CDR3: CASSANQPQHF. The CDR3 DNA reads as TGTGCCAGCAGTGCAAATCAGCCCCAGCATTTT.